The 14 T cell receptor beta chains in this list originate from one sample, sequenced in a study of blood T cell repertoires in COVID-19. This table comes from immunoSEQ multiplex PCR, and its TCRdb copy is limited to in-frame clones, with some not included. This sample has 140,000 or so clones, with around 90% found just once. Sequencing was done on a sample of peripheral blood. The receptor set was obtained from an older man with acute or convalescent COVID-19.

The rearrangement links TRBV5-1 to TRBJ1-1, with D tentatively TRBD1 (5 bases). The V gene lost 1 base and the J gene lost 0 bases, with 7 bases spanning the gap. This CDR3 spans 14 amino acids. Germline values: CDR1 SGHRS, CDR2 YFSETQ. In DNA, the CDR3 is TGCGCCAGCAGCTTGCAGGGTATGAACACTGAAGCTTTCTTT. This codes for CASSLQGMNTEAFF.

The J gene is TRBJ1-6, the V gene TRBV6-1; no clear D. The V gene's germline CDR1 is MNHNS and CDR2 SASEGT. V was clipped by 3 bases and J by 9 bases, with 12 bases between them. This CDR3 spans 14 amino acids. CDR3: CASSDLPKRSPLHF. CDR3 coding DNA: TGTGCCAGCAGTGATCTCCCGAAGCGTTCACCCCTCCACTTT.

The chain uses TRBV3-1 (or the pseudogene TRBV3-2) and TRBJ2-7; unclear D gene. V lost 1 base to trimming and J lost 2 bases, with 3 bases between them. The germline CDR1 and CDR2 sequences are LGHDT and YNNKEL (reference sequence). This CDR3 is 12 amino acids long. The CDR3 protein is CASSQVAYEQYF. CDR3 bases: TGTGCCAGCAGCCAAGTCGCCTACGAGCAGTACTTC.

The genes are TRBV6-1 and TRBJ1-1; 10 bases align to TRBD1. V trimming: 7 bases; J trimming: 3 bases; junction bases outside the gene matches: 8. Germline CDR1 is MNHNS and CDR2 is SASEGT. The CDR3 consists of 15 residues. The CDR3 is CASTHAGTGDTEAFF. Here the CDR3 DNA reads TGTGCCAGCACTCATGCCGGGACAGGGGACACTGAAGCTTTCTTT.

The chain couples TRBV19 to TRBJ2-1; TRBD2 might be the D (7 bases). The germline V gene has CDR1 LNHDA and CDR2 SQIVND (reference sequence). The CDR3 spans 18 residues. The V end was cut by 5 bases, the J end by 5 bases, with 25 bases between. This chain's CDR3 is CASSLGGGAETGHNEQFF. CDR3 DNA: TGTGCCAGTAGTCTGGGGGGGGGCGCTGAGACGGGACACAATGAGCAGTTCTTC. The whole variable domain, filled in from reference TRBV19 and TRBJ2-1, reads DGGITQSPKYLFRKEGQNVTLSCEQNLNHDAMYWYRQDPGQGLRLIYYSQIVNDFQKGDIAEGYSVSREKKESFPLTVTSAQKNPTAFYLCASSLGGGAETGHNEQFFGPGTRLTVL.

The V call is TRBV19, the J call TRBJ1-2, with D perhaps TRBD1 (6 bases). The germline gives CDR1 LNHDA, CDR2 SQIVND (reference sequence). This CDR3 is 14 amino acids long. V was cut by 8 bases and J by 2 bases, with 15 bases left in between. CDR3 sequence (DNA): TGTGCCAGTTCCGATGGGGGCGCAAACTATGGCTACACCTTC. This codes for CASSDGGANYGYTF.

This rearrangement joins TRBV23-1 to TRBJ2-1; 9 bases are shared with TRBD2. TRBV23-1 falls under the ORF class, with uncertain function. Trimming took 3 bases from V and 3 from J; bases not matched to a gene: 9. The CDR3 covers 17 residues. CDR3 bases: TGCGCCAGCAGTCATCATGGGATAGCGGGAGACTACAATGAGCAGTTCTTC. Translated: CASSHHGIAGDYNEQFF.

V and J are TRBV4-1 and TRBJ2-2; 9 nucleotides align to TRBD2. The CDR3 is 16 amino acids. CDR1 and CDR2 from the germline V gene are MGHRA and YSYEKL. With V trimmed by 4 bases and J by 4 bases, 7 bases remained unmatched. As DNA, the CDR3 is TGCGCCAGCAGCCTGTCTGGTAGCGGGAGCACCGGGGAGCTGTTTTTT. It is translated as CASSLSGSGSTGELFF.

This chain links TRBV7-9 with TRBJ2-3; 9 nucleotides align to TRBD1. This CDR3 is built from 16 residues. CDR1 SEHNR and CDR2 FQNEAQ come from the germline V gene (reference sequence). V was pared by 5 bases and J by 3 bases, with 9 bases of the junction left unmatched. In DNA form, the CDR3 reads TGTGCCAGCAGCCGGAGACAGGGGGGGTCAACAGATACGCAGTATTTT. Translation gives CASSRRQGGSTDTQYF.

This chain links TRBV29-1 with TRBJ2-7, with D tentatively TRBD1 (5 bases). Trimming removed 4 bases from V and 3 bases from J, with 10 bases in between. The CDR3 is 12 amino acids. From germline, CDR1 is SQVTM and CDR2 ANQGSEA. The CDR3 loop reads CSVVVQGYEQYF. The CDR3, as DNA: TGCAGCGTTGTCGTCCAGGGCTACGAGCAGTACTTC.

This sequence joins TRBV29-1 and TRBJ2-5; TRBD1 might be the D (6 bases). V was cut by 4 bases and J by 4 bases, with 13 bases left in between. The CDR3 runs 13 residues. CDR1 and CDR2 from the germline V gene are SQVTM and ANQGSEA. CDR3 nucleotides: TGCAGCGTTGTGAGGACAGAGAGAGAGACCCAGTACTTC. Amino acid sequence: CSVVRTERETQYF.

The J gene is TRBJ1-4, the V gene TRBV10-2; D is unresolved. V lost 4 bases and J 8 bases, leaving 5 bases between the germline ends. The germline gives CDR1 WSHSY, CDR2 SAAADI. The CDR3 length is 11 residues. The CDR3 loop is CASSAGEKLFF. Here the CDR3 DNA reads TGCGCCAGCAGTGCGGGGGAAAAACTGTTTTTT.

This chain joins TRBV27 and TRBJ1-1, with a possible D match to TRBD1 (5 bases). The CDR3 sequence is 13 residues long. Germline loops: CDR1 MNHEY, CDR2 SMNVEV (reference sequence). Trimming shortened V by 5 bases and J by 5 bases, and 12 bases separated the two germline ends. The DNA of the CDR3 is TGTGCCAGCAGTGCGACCGGGGGGACTGAAGCTTTCTTT. It encodes CASSATGGTEAFF.

The CDR3 region is CASSTGQAYGYTF. CDR3 DNA: TGTGCCAGCAGCACGGGACAGGCCTATGGCTACACCTTC. The genes are TRBV5-4 and TRBJ1-2; 8 positions agree with TRBD1. Losses at the gene ends were 4 bases for V and 4 bases for J; bases not matched to a gene: 3. The CDR3 contains 13 residues. Germline lookup yields CDR1 SGHNT and CDR2 YYREEE (reference sequence).